This T cell receptor beta chain was sequenced for a study of a mutant IDH1 vaccine in newly diagnosed glioma (dated by TCRdb to the early 2020s). The study in broad terms: Across visits V03 through V10, patients got a total of eight vaccinations, given in weeks 1, 3, 5, 7, 11, 15, 19 and 23. For exploratory analyses, fewer than 30 treated patients had longitudinal TCRB deep sequencing done wherever samples were available. In the chemotherapy-containing groups, vaccination started alongside temozolomide cycles, whereas in patients who had radiotherapy alone it started 4-6 weeks after radiotherapy. Peripheral blood was collected at six visits: V03 (baseline), V05, V07, V10, V12 and V13. Prior to enrollment, standard therapy consisting of radiotherapy alone, temozolomide alone, or radiochemotherapy with temozolomide had been administered to patients, with the combination being received by most patients. Of the approximately 34 patients who were treated, about 60% were male and roughly 40% were female, and the mean age was around 41 years. Paper-wide results and their limitations: No apparent relationship was observed between pseudoprogression and alterations in the top peripheral T cell clonotypes detected by TCRB sequencing. According to the authors, sample limitations meant that analyses of patient blood samples could not be reproduced. Immune responses induced by the vaccine were seen in over 80% of patients across multiple MHC alleles. Selection of PBMC samples for TCRB deep sequencing was based on availability.

Receptor amplification or capture employed the immunoSEQ multiplex PCR assay. Rearranged TCR beta chain sequences were amplified with the hsTCRB Kit following the manufacturer's protocol. Sequencing of TCRB libraries was carried out on an Illumina MiSeq. The study's processing was this. The kit vendor's proprietary platform handled demultiplexing, trimming and gene mapping. TCRdb re-hosts the immuneACCESS table, in-frame sequences only. Its copies lack some clones; in the studies checked, an unresolved V gene accounts for under half of them, and the cause for the rest is not known. The V and J calls and the clone size are those of that table, but D and trimming were determined from the DNA. This sample holds about 30,000 clones; approximately 87% were observed only once. The ten most abundant clones make up 2% to 3% of the sample. Read against the paper, the sample's time point label means: week 23, last vaccination. Each vaccine dose, consisting of 300 ug of a 20-mer mutant IDH1 peptide in Montanide, was administered subcutaneously with topical imiquimod. Newly diagnosed WHO grade 3 or 4 IDH1-mutant astrocytomas showing loss of nuclear ATRX were present in the donors. The samples were drawn from NOA16, a multicentre, single-arm, open-label phase I trial in Germany that tested a mutant IDH1 peptide vaccine in humans for the first time. Genomic DNA for TCRB sequencing was isolated from EDTA blood with the DNeasy Blood and Tissue Kit.

The CDR3 goes from the cysteine to the phenylalanine over 15 residues. The read is trimmed to its CDR3 DNA, 45 bases read in frame from base 1. From the germline V gene, CDR1 is SNHLY and CDR2 is FYNNEI. Trimming removed 9 bases from V and 4 bases from J, leaving 19 bases between the germline ends. As to this clone: Its specific antigen is unknown. Base qualities were left out, and no much larger clone turns up one base away.

The sequence is built from TRBV2 and TRBJ1-5, with the D gene call left open. The starting material was PBMCs, obtained from a glioma patient whose treatment included an IDH1 peptide vaccine. The TCR originated in a man in his forties with glioma. CDR3 protein: CASGKTKLPNQPQHF. In nucleotides, the sequence is TGTGCCAGTGGGAAGACAAAGTTGCCTAATCAGCCCCAGCATTTT.